This T cell receptor (beta chain) was obtained from a study of vaccination and CD4 T cells after COVID-19. As for the study in general: Spike peptides, overlapping and drawn from SARS-CoV-2, HCoV-NL63, HCoV-OC43 and HCoV-229E, were used to stimulate cells.

Cultured CD4+ T cell DNA underwent sequencing with the Oncomine TCR Beta short-read assay. Cultured CD4+ T cells were the source of extracted genomic DNA. MiXCR, applied by TCRdb to the PCR reads, yields one record per CDR3 protein. The sample includes around 25,000 distinct CDR3 sequences, 58% of them seen just once. With regard to this clonotype: No antigen is known for it.

The V and J ends lost 1 base and 0 bases respectively, with 10 bases between them. The CDR3 is 15 residues long. Germline lookup yields CDR1 SGHTS and CDR2 YDEGEE. This sample's treatment: roughly nine-day PBMC culture with coronavirus spike peptide pools or control peptides (ViraFEST assay). ViraFEST relied on peptide pools to expand antigen-specific T cells; the TCRs were sequenced afterward. Roughly 2 million PBMCs per well were cultured with roughly 9.6 IU/ml IL-2 and roughly 10 ug/ml peptide pools. V and J are TRBV5-8 and TRBJ1-1; D is ambiguous. Input material: CD4+ T cells from blood, cultured in vitro. The clonotype was recovered from a human donor who had recovered from COVID-19. CDR3 nucleotides: TGTGCCAGCAGCTTGTGGGCAGCTATGAACACTGAAGCTTTCTTT. Translation gives CASSLWAAMNTEAFF.